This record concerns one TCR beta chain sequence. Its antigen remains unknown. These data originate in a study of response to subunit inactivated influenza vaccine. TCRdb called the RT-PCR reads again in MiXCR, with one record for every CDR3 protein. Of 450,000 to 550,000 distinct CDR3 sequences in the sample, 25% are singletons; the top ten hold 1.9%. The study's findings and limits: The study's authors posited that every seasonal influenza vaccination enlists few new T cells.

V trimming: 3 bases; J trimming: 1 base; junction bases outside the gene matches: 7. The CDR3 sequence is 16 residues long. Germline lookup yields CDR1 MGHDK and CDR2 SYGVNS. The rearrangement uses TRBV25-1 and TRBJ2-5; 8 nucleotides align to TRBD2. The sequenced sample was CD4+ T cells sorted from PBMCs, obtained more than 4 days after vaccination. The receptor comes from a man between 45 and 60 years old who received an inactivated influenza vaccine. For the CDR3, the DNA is TGTGCCAGCAGTGACCTAAAGCGGGGGACCCAAGAGACCCAGTACTTC. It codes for CASSDLKRGTQETQYF.